This TCR beta chain was profiled in a study of human T cells and chemical hapten exposure. Looking at the study overall: Throughout a study of 20 to 30 weeks, patients underwent weekly scalp administration of diphenylcyclopropenone doses. Study conclusions and caveats: Expanded TCRs were compared with controls, and the expanded TCRs formed significantly more large CDR3 similarity clusters. Higher patch test scores went with higher counts of PT1 expanded TCRs.

Specified time point: pre-sensitization, week 0. Treatment defined: therapeutic diphenylcyclopropenone sensitization with weekly scalp DPC. Each donor was an alopecia patient between 18 and 70 years of age who qualified for DPC. V lost 0 bases, J lost 0 bases, and 6 bases lay in between. The CDR3 runs 14 residues. Worth noting for this clonotype: What it binds is unknown.

In TCRdb, the RACE reads were re-called with MiXCR into one record per CDR3 protein. Here the sample spans 200,000 to 300,000 distinct CDR3 sequences, 7% to 10% being singletons. J is TRBJ2-7 and V is TRBV12-3 or TRBV12-4, with D tentatively TRBD2 (6 bases). The TCR sequence derives from a middle-aged woman with alopecia areata. Some clones in this sample may be carry-over from other donors' samples. The material was whole blood, obtained in connection with sensitization to the hapten diphenylcyclopropenone (DPC). CDR3 protein: CASSLADYSYEQYF. In DNA, the CDR3 is TGTGCCAGCAGTTTAGCGGACTACTCCTACGAGCAGTACTTC.